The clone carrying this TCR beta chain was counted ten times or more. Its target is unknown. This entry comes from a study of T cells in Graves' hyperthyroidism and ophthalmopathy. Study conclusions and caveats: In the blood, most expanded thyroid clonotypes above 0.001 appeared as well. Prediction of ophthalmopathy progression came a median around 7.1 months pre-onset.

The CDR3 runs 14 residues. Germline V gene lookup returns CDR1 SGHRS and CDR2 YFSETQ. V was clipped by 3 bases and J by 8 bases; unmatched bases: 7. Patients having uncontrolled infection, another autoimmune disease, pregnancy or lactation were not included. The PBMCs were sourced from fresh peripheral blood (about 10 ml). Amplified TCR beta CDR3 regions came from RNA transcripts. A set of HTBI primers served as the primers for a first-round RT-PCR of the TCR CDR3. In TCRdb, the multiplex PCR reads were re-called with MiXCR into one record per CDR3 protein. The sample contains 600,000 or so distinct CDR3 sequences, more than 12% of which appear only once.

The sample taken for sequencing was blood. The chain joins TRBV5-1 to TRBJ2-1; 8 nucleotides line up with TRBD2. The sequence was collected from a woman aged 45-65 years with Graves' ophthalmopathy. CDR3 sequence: CASSSGTSIDEQFF. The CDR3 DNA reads TGCGCCAGCAGCTCCGGGACTAGTATTGATGAGCAGTTCTTC.